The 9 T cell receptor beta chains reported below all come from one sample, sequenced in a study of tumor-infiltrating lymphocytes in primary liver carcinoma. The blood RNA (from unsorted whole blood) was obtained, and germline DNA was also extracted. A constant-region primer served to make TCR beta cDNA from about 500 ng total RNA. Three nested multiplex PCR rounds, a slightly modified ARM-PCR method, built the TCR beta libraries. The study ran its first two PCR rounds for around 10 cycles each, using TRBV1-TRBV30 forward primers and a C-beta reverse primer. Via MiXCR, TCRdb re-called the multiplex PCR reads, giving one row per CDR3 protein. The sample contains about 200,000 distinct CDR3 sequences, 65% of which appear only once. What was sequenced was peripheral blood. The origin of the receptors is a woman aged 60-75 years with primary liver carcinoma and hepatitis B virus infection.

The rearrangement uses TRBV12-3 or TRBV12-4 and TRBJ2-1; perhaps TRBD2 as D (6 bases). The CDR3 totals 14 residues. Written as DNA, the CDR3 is TGTGTCAGTATGACTAACGGGAGATACAATGAGCAGTTCTTC. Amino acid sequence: CVSMTNGRYNEQFF.

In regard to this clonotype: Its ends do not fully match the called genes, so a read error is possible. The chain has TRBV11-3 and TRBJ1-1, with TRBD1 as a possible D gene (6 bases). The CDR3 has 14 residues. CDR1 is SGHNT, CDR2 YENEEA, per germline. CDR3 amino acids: CASSLTGGYTKAFF. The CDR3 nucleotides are TGTGCCAGCAGCCTAACCGGGGGCTACACTAAAGCTTTCTTT.

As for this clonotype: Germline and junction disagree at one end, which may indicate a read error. The CDR3 spells CVSSQAGRRDTQYF. DNA for the CDR3: TGCGTCAGCAGCCAAGCGGGTCGAAGGGATACGCAGTATTTT. The chain recombines TRBV4-1 with TRBJ2-3, with D possibly TRBD2 on 6 matching bases. The germline gives CDR1 MGHRA, CDR2 YSYEKL. CDR3 length: 14 amino acids.

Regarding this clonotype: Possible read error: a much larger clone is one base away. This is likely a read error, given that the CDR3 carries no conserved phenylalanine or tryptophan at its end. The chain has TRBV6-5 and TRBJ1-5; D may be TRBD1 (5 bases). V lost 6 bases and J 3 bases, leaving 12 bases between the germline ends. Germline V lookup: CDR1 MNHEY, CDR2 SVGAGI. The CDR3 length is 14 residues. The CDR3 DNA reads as TGTGCCAGCAGGCCGGGACCTGACAATCAGCCCCAGCATTAT. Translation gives CASRPGPDNQPQHY.

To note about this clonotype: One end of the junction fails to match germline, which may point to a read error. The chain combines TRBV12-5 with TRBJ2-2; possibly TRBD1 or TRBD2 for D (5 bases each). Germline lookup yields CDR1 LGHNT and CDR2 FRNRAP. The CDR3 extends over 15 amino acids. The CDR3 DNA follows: TGTGCTTGTGGCCAGGGCAGAATTAACACCGGGGAGCTGTTTTTC. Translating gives CACGQGRINTGELFF.

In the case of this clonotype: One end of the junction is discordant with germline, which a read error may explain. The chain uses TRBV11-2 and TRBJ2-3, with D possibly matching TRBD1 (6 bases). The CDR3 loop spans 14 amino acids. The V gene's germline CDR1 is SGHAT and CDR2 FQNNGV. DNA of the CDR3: TGTGCCAGCAGTCCCGAATTGGGGGCAGATACGCATTATTTT. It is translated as CASSPELGADTHYF.

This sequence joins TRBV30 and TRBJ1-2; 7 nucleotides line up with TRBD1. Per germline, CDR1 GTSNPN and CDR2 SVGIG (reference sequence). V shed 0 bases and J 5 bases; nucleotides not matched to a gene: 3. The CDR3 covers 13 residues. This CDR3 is CAWSVQGLYGYTF. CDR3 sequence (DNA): TGTGCCTGGAGTGTACAGGGGTTATATGGCTACACCTTC.

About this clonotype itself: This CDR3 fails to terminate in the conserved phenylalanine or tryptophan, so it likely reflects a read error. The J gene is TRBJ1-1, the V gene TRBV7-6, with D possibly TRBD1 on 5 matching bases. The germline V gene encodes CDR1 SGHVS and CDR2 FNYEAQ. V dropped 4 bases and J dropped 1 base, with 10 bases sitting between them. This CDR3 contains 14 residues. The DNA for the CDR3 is TGTGCCAGCAGCTCGGGACCTCGGAACACTGAAGCTTTCTTG. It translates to CASSSGPRNTEAFL.

CDR3: CASSPPRRSSYNEQFF. In nucleotides, the CDR3 is TGTGCCAGCAGCCCGCCTCGGCGGAGCTCCTACAATGAGCAGTTCTTC. V is TRBV11-2 and J is TRBJ2-1; D is unresolved. V lost 5 bases to trimming and J lost 0 bases, with 14 bases between them. This CDR3 has 16 residues. Germline CDR1 and CDR2: SGHAT and FQNNGV.